This paragraph covers one T cell receptor (beta chain) sequence. The sample originates from a study of blood T cell repertoires in COVID-19. The V gene's germline CDR1 is KGHSH and CDR2 LQKENI. The V segment lost 6 bases and the J segment 4 bases; nucleotides outside the gene matches: 8. This CDR3 has 14 residues. The authors' processing: Amplification of reference gene primers provided the estimated nucleated cell counts. Profiled with immunoSEQ multiplex PCR; TCRdb holds only in-frame clones, not every one. The D gene and trimming were derived from the DNA, and the V and J assignments and clone size from that table. Of about 39,000 clones listed, approximately 81% are singletons.

J is TRBJ1-2 and V is TRBV18; 7 positions agree with TRBD1. The sample comprised peripheral blood. This receptor was obtained from a man aged 55 to 70 in a cohort sampled during active COVID-19. The CDR3 loop reads CASSQGQDSYGYTF. The DNA of the CDR3 is TGTGCCAGCTCCCAAGGACAGGACTCCTATGGCTACACCTTC.